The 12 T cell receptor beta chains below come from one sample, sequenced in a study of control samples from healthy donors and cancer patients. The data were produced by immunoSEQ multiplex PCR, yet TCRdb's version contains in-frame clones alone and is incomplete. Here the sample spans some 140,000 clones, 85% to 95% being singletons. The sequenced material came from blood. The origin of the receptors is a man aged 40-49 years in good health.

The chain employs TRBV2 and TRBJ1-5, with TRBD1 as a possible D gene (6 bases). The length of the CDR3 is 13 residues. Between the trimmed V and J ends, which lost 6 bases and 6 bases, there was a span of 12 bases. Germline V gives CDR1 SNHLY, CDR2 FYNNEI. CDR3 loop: CASSREGGQPQHF. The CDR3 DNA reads TGTGCCAGCAGCCGAGAAGGGGGTCAGCCCCAGCATTTT.

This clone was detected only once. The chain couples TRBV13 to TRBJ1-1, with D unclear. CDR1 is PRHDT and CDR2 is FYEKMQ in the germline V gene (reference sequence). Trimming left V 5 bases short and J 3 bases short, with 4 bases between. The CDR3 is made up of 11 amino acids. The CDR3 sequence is CASSVDTEAFF. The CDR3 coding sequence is TGTGCCAGCAGCGTTGACACTGAAGCTTTCTTT.

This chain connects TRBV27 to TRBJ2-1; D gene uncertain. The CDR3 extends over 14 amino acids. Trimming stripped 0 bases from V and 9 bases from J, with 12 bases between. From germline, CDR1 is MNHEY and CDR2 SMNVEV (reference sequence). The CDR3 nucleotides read TGTGCCAGCAGTTTATCGGGCGGATCGGGTGAGCAGTTCTTC. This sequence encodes CASSLSGGSGEQFF.

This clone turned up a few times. The CDR3 bases are TGCGCCAGCAATGATTCCGGGACACAAAATTCACCCCTCCACTTT. It specifies CASNDSGTQNSPLHF. The chain has TRBV10-2 and TRBJ1-6, with D tentatively TRBD1 (6 bases). Germline V gene lookup returns CDR1 WSHSY and CDR2 SAAADI. CDR3 length: 15 amino acids. Trimming took 7 bases from V and 7 from J, leaving 17 bases between them.

CDR3 coding DNA: TGCGCCAGCAGCCAAGCCGTCGGACGAAACACCGGGGAGCTGTTTTTT. This translates into CASSQAVGRNTGELFF. The chain uses TRBV4-1 and TRBJ2-2; D gene unclear. Germline loops: CDR1 MGHRA, CDR2 YSYEKL. The length of the CDR3 is 16 residues. Trimming removed 1 base from V and 2 bases from J, with 11 bases in between.

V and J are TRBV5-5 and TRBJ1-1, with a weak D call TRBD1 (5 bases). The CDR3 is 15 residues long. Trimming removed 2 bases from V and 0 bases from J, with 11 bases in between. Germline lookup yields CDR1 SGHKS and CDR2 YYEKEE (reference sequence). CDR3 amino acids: CASSFSDTMNTEAFF. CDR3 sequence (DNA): TGTGCCAGCAGCTTTTCGGACACCATGAACACTGAAGCTTTCTTT.

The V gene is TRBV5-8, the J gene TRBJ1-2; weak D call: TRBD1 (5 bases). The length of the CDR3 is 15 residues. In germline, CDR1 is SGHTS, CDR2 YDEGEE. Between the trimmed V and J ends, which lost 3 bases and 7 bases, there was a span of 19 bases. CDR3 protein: CASSSRQRVQSGYTF. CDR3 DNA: TGTGCCAGCAGCTCGCGACAGAGAGTACAGTCTGGCTACACCTTC.

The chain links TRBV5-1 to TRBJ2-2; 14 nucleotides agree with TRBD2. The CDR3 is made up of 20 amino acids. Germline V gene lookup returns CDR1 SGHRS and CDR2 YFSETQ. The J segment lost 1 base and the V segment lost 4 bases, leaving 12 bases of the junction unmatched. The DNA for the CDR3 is TGCGCCAGCAGCCTGGGACTAGCGGGGGCCAGGGGAAGGAACACCGGGGAGCTGTTTTTT. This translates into CASSLGLAGARGRNTGELFF.

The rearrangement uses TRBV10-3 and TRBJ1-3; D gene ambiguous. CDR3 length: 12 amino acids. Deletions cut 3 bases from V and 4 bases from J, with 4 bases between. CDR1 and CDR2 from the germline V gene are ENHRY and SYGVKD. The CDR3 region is CAISDGGNTIYF. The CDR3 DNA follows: TGTGCCATCAGTGACGGGGGAAACACCATATATTTT.

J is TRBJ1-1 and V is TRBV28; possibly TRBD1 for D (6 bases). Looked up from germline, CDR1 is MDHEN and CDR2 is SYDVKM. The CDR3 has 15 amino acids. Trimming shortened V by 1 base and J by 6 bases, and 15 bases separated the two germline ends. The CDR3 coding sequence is TGTGCCAGCAGTTTATTCCAGGCAGGGGCCGCTGAAGCTTTCTTT. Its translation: CASSLFQAGAAEAFF.

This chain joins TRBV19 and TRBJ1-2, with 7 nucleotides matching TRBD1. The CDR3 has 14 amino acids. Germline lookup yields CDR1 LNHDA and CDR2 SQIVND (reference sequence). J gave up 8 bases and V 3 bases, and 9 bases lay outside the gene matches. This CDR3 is CASSILGGQAGYTF. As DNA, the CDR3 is TGTGCCAGTAGTATTTTGGGCGGACAGGCGGGCTACACCTTC.

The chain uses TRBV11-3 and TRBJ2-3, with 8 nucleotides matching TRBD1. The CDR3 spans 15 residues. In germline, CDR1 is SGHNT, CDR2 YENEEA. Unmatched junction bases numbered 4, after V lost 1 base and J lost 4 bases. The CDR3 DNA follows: TGTGCCAGCAGCTTAGGGACAGGGCGGGCAGATACGCAGTATTTT. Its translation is CASSLGTGRADTQYF.